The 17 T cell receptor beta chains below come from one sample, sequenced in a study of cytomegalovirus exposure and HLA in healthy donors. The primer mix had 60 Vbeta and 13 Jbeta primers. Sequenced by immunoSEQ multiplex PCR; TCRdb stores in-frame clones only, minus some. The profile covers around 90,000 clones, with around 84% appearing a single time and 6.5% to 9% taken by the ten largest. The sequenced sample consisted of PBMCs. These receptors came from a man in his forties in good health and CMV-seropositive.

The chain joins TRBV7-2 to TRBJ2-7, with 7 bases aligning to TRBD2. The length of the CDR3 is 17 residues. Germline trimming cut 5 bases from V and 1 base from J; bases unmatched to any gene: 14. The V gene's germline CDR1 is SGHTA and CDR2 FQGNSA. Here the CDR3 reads CASSPDHASGGSYEQYF. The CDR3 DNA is TGTGCCAGCAGCCCAGACCACGCTAGCGGAGGATCCTACGAGCAGTACTTC.

CDR3 region: CASSWDRGWETQYF. The DNA for the CDR3 is TGTGCCAGCAGCTGGGACAGGGGGTGGGAGACCCAGTACTTC. This rearrangement joins TRBV5-4 to TRBJ2-5; 11 bases are a match to TRBD1. CDR1 and CDR2 from the germline V gene are SGHNT and YYREEE (reference sequence). J lost 5 bases, V lost 3 bases, and 3 bases had no gene match. The CDR3 is made up of 14 amino acids.

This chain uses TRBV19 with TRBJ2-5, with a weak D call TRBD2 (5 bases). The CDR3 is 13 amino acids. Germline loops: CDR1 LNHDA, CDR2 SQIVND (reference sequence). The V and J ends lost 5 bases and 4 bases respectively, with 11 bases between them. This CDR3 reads CASSSLRAETQYF. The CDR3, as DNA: TGTGCCAGTAGTTCCCTGAGGGCAGAGACCCAGTACTTC.

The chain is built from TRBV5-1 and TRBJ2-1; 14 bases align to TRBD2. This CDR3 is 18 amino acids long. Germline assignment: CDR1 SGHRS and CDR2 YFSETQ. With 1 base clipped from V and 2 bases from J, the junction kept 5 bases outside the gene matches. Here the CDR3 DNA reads TGCGCCAGCAGCTTGACCGGGACTAGCGGGAGCCCCTACAATGAGCAGTTCTTC. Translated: CASSLTGTSGSPYNEQFF.

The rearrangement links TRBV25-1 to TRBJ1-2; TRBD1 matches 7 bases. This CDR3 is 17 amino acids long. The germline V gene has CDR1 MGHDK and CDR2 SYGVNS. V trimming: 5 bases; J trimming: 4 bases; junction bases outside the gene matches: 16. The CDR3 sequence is CASSHRDSRWSSYGYTF. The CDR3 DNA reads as TGTGCCAGCAGTCACCGGGACAGTCGATGGTCGAGCTATGGCTACACCTTC.

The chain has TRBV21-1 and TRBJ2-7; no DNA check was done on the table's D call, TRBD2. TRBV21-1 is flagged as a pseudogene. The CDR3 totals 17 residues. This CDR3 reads CASSNLGTSGNSYEQYF. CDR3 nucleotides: TGTGCCAGCAGCAACCTTGGGACTAGCGGGAACTCCTACGAGCAGTACTTC.

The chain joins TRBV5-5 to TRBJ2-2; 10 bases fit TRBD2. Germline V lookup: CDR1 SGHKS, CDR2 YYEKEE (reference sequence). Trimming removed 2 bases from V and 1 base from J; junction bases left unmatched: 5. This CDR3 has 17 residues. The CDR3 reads CASSFLAGVKNTGELFF. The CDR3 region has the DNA TGTGCCAGCAGCTTCCTAGCGGGAGTGAAGAACACCGGGGAGCTGTTTTTT.

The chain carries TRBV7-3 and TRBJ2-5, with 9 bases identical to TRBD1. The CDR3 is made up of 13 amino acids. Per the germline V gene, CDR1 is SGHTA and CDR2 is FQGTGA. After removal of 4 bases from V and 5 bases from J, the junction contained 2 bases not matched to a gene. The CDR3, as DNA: TGTGCCAGCAGCTCGGGACAGGGTGAGACCCAGTACTTC. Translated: CASSSGQGETQYF.

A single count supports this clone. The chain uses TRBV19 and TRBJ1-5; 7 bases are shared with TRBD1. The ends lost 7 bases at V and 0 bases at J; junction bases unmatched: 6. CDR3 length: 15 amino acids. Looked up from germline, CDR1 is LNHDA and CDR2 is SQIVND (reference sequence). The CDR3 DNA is TGTGCCAGTAACAGGGGTACGGATAGCAATCAGCCCCAGCATTTT. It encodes CASNRGTDSNQPQHF.

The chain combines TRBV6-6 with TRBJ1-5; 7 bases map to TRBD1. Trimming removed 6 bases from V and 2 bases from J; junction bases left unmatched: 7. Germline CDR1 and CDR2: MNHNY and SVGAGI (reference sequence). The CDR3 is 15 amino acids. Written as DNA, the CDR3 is TGTGCCAGCAGGAGGGGGCAGGACCGCAATCAGCCCCAGCATTTT. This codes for CASRRGQDRNQPQHF.

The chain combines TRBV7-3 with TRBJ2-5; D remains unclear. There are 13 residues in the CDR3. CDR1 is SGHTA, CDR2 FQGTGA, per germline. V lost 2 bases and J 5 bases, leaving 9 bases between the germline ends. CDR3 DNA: TGTGCCAGCAGCTTATTCGCTGGCGAGACCCAGTACTTC. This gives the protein CASSLFAGETQYF.

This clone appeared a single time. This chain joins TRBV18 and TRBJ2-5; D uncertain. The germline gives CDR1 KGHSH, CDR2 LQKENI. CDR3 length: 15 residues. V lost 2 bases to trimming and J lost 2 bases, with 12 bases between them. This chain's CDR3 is CASSPYMQKQETQYF. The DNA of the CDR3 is TGTGCCAGCTCACCATATATGCAGAAACAAGAGACCCAGTACTTC. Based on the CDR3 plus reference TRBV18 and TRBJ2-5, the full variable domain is NAGVMQNPRHLVRRRGQEARLRCSPMKGHSHVYWYRQLPEEGLKFMVYLQKENIIDESGMPKERFSAEFPKEGPSILRIQQVVRGDSAAYFCASSPYMQKQETQYFGPGTRLLVL.

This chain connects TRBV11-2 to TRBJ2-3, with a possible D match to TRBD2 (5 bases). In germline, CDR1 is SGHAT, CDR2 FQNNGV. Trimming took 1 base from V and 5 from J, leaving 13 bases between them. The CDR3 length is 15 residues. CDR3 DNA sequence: TGTGCCAGCAGCTTAGGTGGTGGGGAGATAGATACGCAGTATTTT. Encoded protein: CASSLGGGEIDTQYF.

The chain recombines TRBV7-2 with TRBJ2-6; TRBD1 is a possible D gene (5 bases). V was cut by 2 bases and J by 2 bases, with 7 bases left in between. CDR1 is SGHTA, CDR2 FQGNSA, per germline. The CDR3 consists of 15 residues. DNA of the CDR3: TGTGCCAGCAGCTTATCAGGGACTGGGGCCAACGTCCTGACTTTC. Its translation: CASSLSGTGANVLTF.

CDR3: CASSPTPGNEKLFF. Here the CDR3 DNA reads TGTGCCAGCAGCCCAACTCCGGGTAATGAAAAACTGTTTTTT. This chain joins TRBV6-1 and TRBJ1-4; D unclear. The CDR3 is 14 residues long. Germline CDR1 reads MNHNS; CDR2 reads SASEGT. V shed 6 bases and J shed 4 bases, with 12 bases lying between them.

This chain's CDR3 is CASSQVAYEQYF. The CDR3 nucleotides read TGTGCCAGCAGCCAAGTGGCTTACGAGCAGTACTTC. The chain uses TRBV14 and TRBJ2-7; D is undetermined. V was clipped by 1 base and J by 4 bases, with 5 bases between them. The CDR3 is 12 residues long. Germline CDR1 SGHDN, CDR2 FVKESK. Combining the CDR3 with reference TRBV14 and TRBJ2-7 gives the whole variable domain EAGVTQFPSHSVIEKGQTVTLRCDPISGHDNLYWYRRVMGKEIKFLLHFVKESKQDESGMPNNRFLAERTGGTYSTLKVQPAELEDSGVYFCASSQVAYEQYFGPGTRLTVT.

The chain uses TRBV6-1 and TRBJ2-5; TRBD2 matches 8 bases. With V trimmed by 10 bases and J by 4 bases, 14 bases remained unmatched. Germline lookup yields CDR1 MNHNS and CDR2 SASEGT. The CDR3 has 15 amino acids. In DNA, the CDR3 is TGTGCCACTCTCTCCCACGGGACTAGTGTAGAGACCCAGTACTTC. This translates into CATLSHGTSVETQYF.